This paragraph covers one T cell receptor (beta chain) sequence. These data are taken from a study of T cells expressing NK-cell markers. Looking at the study overall: From sorted CD3+CD56+NKG2C+, CD3+CD56+NKG2C- and CD3+CD56-NKG2C+ T cells came the TCR beta repertoires.

TCRdb re-called the 5' RACE reads and shows each CDR3 protein once, DNA omitted. Recorded for this sample: a few hundred thousand distinct CDR3 sequences. This sequence was found in a man between 18 and 69 years old in good health. Sequenced: blood T cells: a sorted CD56 or NKG2C T cell subset, CD4+ or CD8+ T cells, or bulk PBMC T cells (not recorded which).

CDR3 protein: CASSLAGLDTQYF. The rearrangement links TRBV12-3 or TRBV12-4 to TRBJ2-3. The CDR3 is 13 residues long.